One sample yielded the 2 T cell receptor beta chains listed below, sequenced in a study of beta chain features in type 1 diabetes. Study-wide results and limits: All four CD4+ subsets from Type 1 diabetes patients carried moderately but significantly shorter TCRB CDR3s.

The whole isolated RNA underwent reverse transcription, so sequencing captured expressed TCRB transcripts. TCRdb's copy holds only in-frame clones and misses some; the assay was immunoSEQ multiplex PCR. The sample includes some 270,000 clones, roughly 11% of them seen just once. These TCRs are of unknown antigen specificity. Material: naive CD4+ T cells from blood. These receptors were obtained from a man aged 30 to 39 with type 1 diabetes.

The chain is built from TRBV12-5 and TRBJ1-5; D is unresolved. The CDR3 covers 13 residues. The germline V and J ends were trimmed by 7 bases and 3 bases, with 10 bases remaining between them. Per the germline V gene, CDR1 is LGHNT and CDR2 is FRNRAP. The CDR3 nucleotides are TGTGCTAGTGTCCGGGAGAACAATCAGCCCCAGCATTTT. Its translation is CASVRENNQPQHF.

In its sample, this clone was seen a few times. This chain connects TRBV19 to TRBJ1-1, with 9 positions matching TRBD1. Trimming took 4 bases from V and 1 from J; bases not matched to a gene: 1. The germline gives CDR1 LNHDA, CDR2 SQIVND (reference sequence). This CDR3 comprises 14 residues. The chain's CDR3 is CASSTTGGNTEAFF. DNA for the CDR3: TGTGCCAGTAGTACGACAGGGGGGAACACTGAAGCTTTCTTT.